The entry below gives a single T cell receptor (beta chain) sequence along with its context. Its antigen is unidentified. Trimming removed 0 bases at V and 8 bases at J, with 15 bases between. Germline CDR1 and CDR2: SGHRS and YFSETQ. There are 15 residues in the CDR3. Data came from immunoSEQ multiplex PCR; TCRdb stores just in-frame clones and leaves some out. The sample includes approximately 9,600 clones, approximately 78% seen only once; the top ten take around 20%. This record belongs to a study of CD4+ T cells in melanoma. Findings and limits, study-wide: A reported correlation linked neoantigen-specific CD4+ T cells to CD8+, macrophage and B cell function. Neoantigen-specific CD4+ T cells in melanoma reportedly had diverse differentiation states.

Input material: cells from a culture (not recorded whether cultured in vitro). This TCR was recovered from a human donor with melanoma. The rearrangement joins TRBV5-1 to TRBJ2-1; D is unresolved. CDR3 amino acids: CASSLVRFGVHEQFF. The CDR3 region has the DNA TGCGCCAGCAGCTTGGTTCGATTTGGGGTCCATGAGCAGTTCTTC.